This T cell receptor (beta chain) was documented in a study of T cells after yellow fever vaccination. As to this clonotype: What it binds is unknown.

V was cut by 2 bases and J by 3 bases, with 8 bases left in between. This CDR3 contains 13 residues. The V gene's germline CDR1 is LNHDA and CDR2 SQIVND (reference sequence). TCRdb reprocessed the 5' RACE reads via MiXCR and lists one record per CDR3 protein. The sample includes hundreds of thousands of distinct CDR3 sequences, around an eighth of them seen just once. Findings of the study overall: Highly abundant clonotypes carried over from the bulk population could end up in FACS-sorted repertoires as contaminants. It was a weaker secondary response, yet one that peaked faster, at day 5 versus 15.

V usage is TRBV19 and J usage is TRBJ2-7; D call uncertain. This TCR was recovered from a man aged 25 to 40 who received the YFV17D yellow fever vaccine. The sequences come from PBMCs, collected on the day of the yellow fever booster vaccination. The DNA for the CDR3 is TGTGCCAGTAGTATACGTCCCGACTACGAGCAGTACTTC. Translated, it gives CASSIRPDYEQYF. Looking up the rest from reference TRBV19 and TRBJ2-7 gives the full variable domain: DGGITQSPKYLFRKEGQNVTLSCEQNLNHDAMYWYRQDPGQGLRLIYYSQIVNDFQKGDIAEGYSVSREKKESFPLTVTSAQKNPTAFYLCASSIRPDYEQYFGPGTRLTVT.